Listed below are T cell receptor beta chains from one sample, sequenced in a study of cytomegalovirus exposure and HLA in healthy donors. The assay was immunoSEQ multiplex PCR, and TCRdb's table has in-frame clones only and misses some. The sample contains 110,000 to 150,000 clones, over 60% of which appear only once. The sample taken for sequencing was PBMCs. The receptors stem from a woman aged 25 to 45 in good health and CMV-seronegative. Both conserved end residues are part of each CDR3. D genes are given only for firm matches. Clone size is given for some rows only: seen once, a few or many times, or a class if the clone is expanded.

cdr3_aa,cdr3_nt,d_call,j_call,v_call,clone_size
CSVEPISRGNTF,TGCAGCGTTGAACCCATTTCCAGGGGAAACACCTTC,-,TRBJ1-2,TRBV29-1,-
CASSTENNQPQHF,TGTGCCAGCAGCACAGAGAACAATCAGCCCCAGCATTTT,-,TRBJ1-5,TRBV6-6,-
CASSVEVGGAAEAFF,TGTGCCAGCAGCGTAGAGGTAGGGGGAGCTGCTGAAGCTTTCTTT,-,TRBJ1-1,TRBV9,-
CATKGAQNTGELFF,TGTGCCACCAAGGGGGCGCAGAACACCGGGGAGCTGTTTTTT,TRBD1,TRBJ2-2,TRBV6-6,once
CASSLLPDEKLFF,TGTGCCAGCAGCTTATTGCCGGATGAAAAACTGTTTTTT,-,TRBJ1-4,TRBV7-3,-
CASSRHEGPSSGANVLTF,TGTGCCAGCAGCCGTCACGAGGGCCCTTCCTCTGGGGCCAACGTCCTGACTTTC,-,TRBJ2-6,TRBV4-2,-
CASWAANTGELFF,TGTGCCAGCTGGGCAGCGAACACCGGGGAGCTGTTTTTT,-,TRBJ2-2,TRBV6-6,-
CASSLIEFGDILQETQYF,TGTGCCAGCAGCTTAATCGAATTCGGGGACATTCTCCAAGAGACCCAGTACTTC,-,TRBJ2-5,TRBV11-2,-
CAWSRTSLPDTQYF,TGTGCCTGGAGTCGGACATCTCTGCCAGATACGCAGTATTTT,-,TRBJ2-3,TRBV30,-
CASSPPGGGENTEAFF,TGCGCCAGCAGCCCCCCGGGTGGAGGGGAAAACACTGAAGCTTTCTTT,-,TRBJ1-1,TRBV5-1,once
CASIPGHSYNEQFF,TGTGCCAGCATCCCGGGACACTCGTACAATGAGCAGTTCTTC,-,TRBJ2-1,TRBV6-6,-
CASSEQGANYGYTF,TGTGCCAGCAGTGAACAGGGGGCTAACTATGGCTACACCTTC,TRBD1,TRBJ1-2,TRBV6-5,-
CASSLQGVYNEQFF,TGTGCCAGCAGCTTGCAGGGGGTTTACAATGAGCAGTTCTTC,TRBD1,TRBJ2-1,TRBV7-6,-
CASRSSGGAKTQYF,TGTGCCAGCAGAAGTAGCGGGGGGGCTAAGACCCAGTACTTC,TRBD2,TRBJ2-5,TRBV6-5,few
CASRRTDNYGYTF,TGTGCCAGCAGGAGGACAGATAACTATGGCTACACCTTC,-,TRBJ1-2,TRBV6-1,-
CASSYTGINTGELFF,TGTGCCAGCAGTTACACCGGGATTAACACCGGGGAGCTGTTTTTT,-,TRBJ2-2,TRBV6-5,-
CASSVARAGYEQYF,TGTGCCAGCAGCGTAGCCCGCGCGGGCTACGAGCAGTACTTC,-,TRBJ2-7,TRBV9,-
CASSSPVGGVYNSPLHF,TGTGCCAGCAGCTCCCCTGTTGGGGGGGTGTATAATTCACCCCTCCACTTT,-,TRBJ1-6,TRBV7-7,-
CASSLSGNTEAFF,TGTGCCAGCAGCTTGTCAGGGAACACTGAAGCTTTCTTT,-,TRBJ1-1,TRBV7-2,few
CASSRPGQANSPLHF,TGTGCCAGCAGCCGCCCGGGACAGGCTAATTCACCCCTCCACTTT,TRBD1,TRBJ1-6,TRBV11-2,few
CASSFSRGAETQYF,TGTGCCAGCAGTTTTAGCCGGGGGGCAGAGACCCAGTACTTC,-,TRBJ2-5,TRBV27,few
CAWSVRGRGNQPQHF,TGTGCCTGGAGTGTACGGGGGAGAGGCAATCAGCCCCAGCATTTT,-,TRBJ1-5,TRBV30,-
CATSRRDSSYEQYF,TGTGCCACCAGCCGCCGGGACAGCTCCTACGAGCAGTACTTC,TRBD1,TRBJ2-7,TRBV15,-
CASSGGTDLYGYTF,TGTGCCAGCAGCGGAGGGACAGACCTTTATGGCTACACCTTC,TRBD1,TRBJ1-2,TRBV5-4,-
CASTTGVNSGNTIYF,TGCGCCAGCACCACAGGGGTAAACTCTGGAAACACCATATATTTT,TRBD1,TRBJ1-3,TRBV5-1,-
CASSLDPSGNTIYF,TGTGCCAGCAGCTTAGATCCTTCTGGAAACACCATATATTTT,-,TRBJ1-3,TRBV7-2,-